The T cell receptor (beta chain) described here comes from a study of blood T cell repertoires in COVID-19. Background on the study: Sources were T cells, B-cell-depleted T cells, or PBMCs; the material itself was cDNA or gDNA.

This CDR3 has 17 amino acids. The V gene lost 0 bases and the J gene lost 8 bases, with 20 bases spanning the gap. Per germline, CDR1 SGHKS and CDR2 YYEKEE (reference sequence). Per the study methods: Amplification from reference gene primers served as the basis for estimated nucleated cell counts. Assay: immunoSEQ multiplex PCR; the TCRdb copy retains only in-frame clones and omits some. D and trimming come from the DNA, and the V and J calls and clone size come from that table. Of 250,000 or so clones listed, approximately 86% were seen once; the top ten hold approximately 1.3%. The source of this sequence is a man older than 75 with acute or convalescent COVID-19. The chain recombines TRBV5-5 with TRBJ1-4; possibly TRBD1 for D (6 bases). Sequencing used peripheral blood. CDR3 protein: CASSLAELQGKKEKLFF. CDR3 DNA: TGTGCCAGCAGCTTGGCGGAACTACAGGGAAAAAAAGAAAAACTGTTTTTT.